Each of the 6 T cell receptor beta chains below was sequenced from the same sample in a study of T cells after yellow fever vaccination (dated by TCRdb to the late 2010s). The library was prepared using 5' RACE. The instrument was an Illumina HiSeq 2500. The raw public reads went through TCRdb reprocessing: fastp at Q25, MiXCR clone calling, in-frame beta chains kept. Under each unique CDR3 protein, matching rows form one entry showing the most common genes and DNA. The sample table records hundreds of thousands of distinct CDR3 sequences; about 9.9% of these occur just once. Roughly a sixth of the sample is in the top ten clones. Read against the paper, the sample's treatment or condition label means: live attenuated yellow fever vaccine strain. This specimen consisted of PBMCs, obtained on the day of the first yellow fever vaccination. These receptors came from a man aged 18 to 35 who received the YFV17D yellow fever vaccine.

The rearrangement uses TRBV7-3 and TRBJ2-2; 10 bases are shared with TRBD1. Unmatched junction bases numbered 13, after V lost 5 bases and J lost 13 bases. The germline V gene encodes CDR1 SGHTA and CDR2 FQGTGA. CDR3 length: 15 amino acids. Here the CDR3 DNA reads TGTGCCAGCAGCCCCCCACCGGGACAGGGGTCCCCGCTGTTTTTT. The encoded protein is CASSPPPGQGSPLFF.

This chain uses TRBV25-1 with TRBJ2-5; 7 nucleotides line up with TRBD1. After removal of 4 bases from V and 5 bases from J, the junction contained 4 bases not matched to a gene. CDR3 length: 13 residues. Germline loops: CDR1 MGHDK, CDR2 SYGVNS. CDR3 DNA: TGTGCCAGCAGTGTGACAGGGTGGGAGACCCAGTACTTC. Translating gives CASSVTGWETQYF. Complete variable domain (other parts from reference TRBV25-1 and TRBJ2-5): EADIYQTPRYLVIGTGKKITLECSQTMGHDKMYWYQQDPGMELHLIHYSYGVNSTEKGDLSSESTVSRIRTEHFPLTLESARPSHTSQYLCASSVTGWETQYFGPGTRLLVL.

The chain couples TRBV6-2 or TRBV6-3 to TRBJ2-1; D is possibly TRBD1 (7 bases). The CDR3 consists of 18 residues. The V end lost 5 bases, the J end lost 2 bases, and 22 bases lay between the germline ends. The germline CDR1 and CDR2 sequences are MNHEY and SVGEGT. Here the CDR3 reads CASSQRRQGGPAYNEQFF. The CDR3, as DNA: TGTGCCAGCAGTCAACGGCGCCAGGGGGGTCCAGCCTACAATGAGCAGTTCTTC.

The V gene is TRBV28, the J gene TRBJ2-7; possibly TRBD2 for D (5 bases). The CDR3 loop spans 14 amino acids. V lost 2 bases and J lost 3, with 11 bases in between. The germline gives CDR1 MDHEN, CDR2 SYDVKM. The CDR3 region is CASSLSRGFYEQYF. Written as DNA, the CDR3 is TGTGCCAGCAGTTTAAGTCGAGGGTTCTACGAGCAGTACTTC.

This clonotype was seen a handful of times. The chain links TRBV4-2 to TRBJ1-4; D unclear. V lost 3 bases and J lost 0, with 14 bases in between. Germline CDR1 reads LGHNA; CDR2 reads YNFKEQ. The CDR3 consists of 17 residues. The CDR3, as DNA: TGTGCCAGCAGCCAGACCTATTTCAGCACAACTAATGAAAAACTGTTTTTT. Translating it yields CASSQTYFSTTNEKLFF.

The table lists this clonotype with a few counts. V is TRBV5-6 and J is TRBJ2-1, with unresolved D. Germline CDR1 reads SGHDT; CDR2 reads YYEEEE. With 0 bases removed from V and 8 bases from J, the gap between germline ends came to 9 bases. The CDR3 spans 13 residues. CDR3 loop: CASSLVSVDEQFF. Written as DNA, the CDR3 is TGTGCCAGCAGCTTGGTGAGCGTCGATGAGCAGTTCTTC. Using reference TRBV5-6 and TRBJ2-1 for the parts outside the CDR3, the full variable domain is DAGVTQSPTHLIKTRGQQVTLRCSPKSGHDTVSWYQQALGQGPQFIFQYYEEEERQRGNFPDRFSGHQFPNYSSELNVNALLLGDSALYLCASSLVSVDEQFFGPGTRLTVL.